Here is one T cell receptor beta chain with its context. The antigen remains undetermined. Using immunoSEQ multiplex PCR, the repertoire was profiled, and TCRdb retains in-frame clones only, with some absent. The profile shows 24,000 or so clones, around 70% of them singletons. The entry originates in a study of radiotherapy plus CTLA-4 blockade in lung cancer. Overall study context: For about 18% of patients, objective responses occurred, and around 34% had disease control. General study results and limits: The best prediction of response reportedly came from early blood T cell clone dynamics, with interferon-beta. Researchers report tumor-derived TCR clones expanding in blood after radiotherapy plus ipilimumab.

Receiving focal radiation plus CTLA-4 blockade with ipilimumab were patients who had chemo-refractory metastatic non-small-cell lung cancer. The sequencing used peripheral blood, collected from a patient treated with radiotherapy plus ipilimumab. This TCR came from a human donor with non-small cell lung cancer who had stable disease on radiotherapy plus ipilimumab.

This CDR3 is CASSSGLAGEYEQYF. As DNA, the CDR3 is TGTGCCAGCAGCTCGGGACTAGCGGGGGAGTACGAGCAGTACTTC. The rearrangement uses TRBV11-2 and TRBJ2-7; TRBD2 matches at 14 bases. The length of the CDR3 is 15 residues. Germline-derived CDR1 and CDR2 are SGHAT and FQNNGV. Trimming removed 4 bases from V and 4 bases from J; junction bases left unmatched: 3.